This T cell receptor beta chain was captured in a study of prognosis after radiotherapy for stage I lung cancer (dated by TCRdb to the early 2020s). Context from the whole study: Roughly 20 stage I NSCLC patients were enrolled in Nanjing, China, between early 2018 and 2019. Newly diagnosed primary stage I lung tumors were found in fourteen patients, while oligometastatic NSCLC after surgical resection of the primary tumor was found in a few. All patients were considered medically inoperable, owing to comorbidities in 11 to 12 and refusal of surgery in over 5. The cohort included about a dozen men and more than 5 women, with a median age of approximately 73 years and a range of about 53 to 95 years. On tumor histology, some 11 patients had adenocarcinoma and several had squamous cell carcinoma. Using image-guided IMRT or VMAT, SBRT was delivered in 3 to 5 fractions at a biologically effective dose of at least 100 Gy. In every patient, SBRT was given without any concurrent therapy. About 20% of the 19 patients developed distant metastases after SBRT, at a median of roughly 7 months; the other 15 showed no significant progression. This study profiled peripheral blood TCR beta repertoires from stage I NSCLC patients before and after stereotactic body radiotherapy and linked the repertoires to distant failure. The study took one blood sample before SBRT and one after SBRT from each of 20 or so patients and sequenced all 38 samples.

Results the study describes overall, beyond this receptor: No adjustment for multiple comparisons was applied to any of the reported P values. Unique TCR clone counts fell after SBRT (median about 9,600 before versus 6,000 to 8,000 after; Wilcoxon paired P=0.011). Differences by metastasis status were reportedly seen in TRBV and TRBJ usage frequencies, involving two V genes at baseline and, after SBRT, several V genes and two J genes. No determination of tumor specificity was made for expanded TCR clones. Post-SBRT Shannon entropy and its change from baseline were lower in patients who developed distant metastases; baseline Shannon entropy was not associated with metastases. The study was limited by the small cohort and short follow-up, and independent validation of the study findings is required.

There are 19 amino acids in the CDR3, from cysteine to phenylalanine inclusive. CDR3 DNA only is kept here, 57 bases in frame from base 1. CDR1 and CDR2 are read off the germline V gene as SNHLY and FYNNEI. V was cut back by 2 bases and J by 10 bases, leaving a gap of 27 bases between them. All patients had node-negative disease on CT and PET/CT, and none had a history of other malignancies or had previously received chemotherapy or radiotherapy. At each of two time points, around 5.9 milliliters of peripheral venous blood were collected in EDTA tubes. Ficoll-Paque Plus density-gradient centrifugation was used to isolate PBMCs. Right after collection, samples were placed at -80 degrees C and kept there until analysis. This clonotype occurred many times. There is no known antigen for this receptor. No quality values exist for individual bases; no much larger clone is one base distant. The TCR beta CDR3 region was amplified from genomic DNA by two rounds of multiplex PCR. In the first PCR round, primers specific to each TRBV and TRBJ gene were used, and the primer sequences were filed in Chinese patent CN105087789A. The second PCR round used universal primers. The Roche High Pure PCR Template Preparation Kit was used to extract genomic DNA from frozen PBMCs. Libraries were sequenced paired-end with 151 bp reads on an Illumina HiSeq 3000. From the authors' description of their analysis: Raw reads lacking the multiplex PCR primer sequences were removed with CutAdapt. PEAR was used to merge high-quality paired reads into contigs. MiXCR assigned TRB V, D and J gene segments to each contig by aligning to reference sequences. CDR3 sequences were clustered by base quality and sequence similarity to remove sequencing errors. Diversity was calculated as Shannon entropy divided by the natural log of the number of productive TCR sequences. Clonality was computed as one minus the ratio of Shannon entropy to the natural log of the number of unique clonotypes. Progression-free survival cut-offs for repertoire metrics were chosen using the Youden index of ROC curves, with analyses run in R 3.5.3. Clones were called with MiXCR by TCRdb after fastp trimmed the public reads at Q25, and only in-frame beta chains were retained. Each CDR3 protein appears once, grouped with its most common genes and DNA. TCRdb's processing, not the study's, gives the V and J calls here. The sample records 30,000 to 35,000 distinct CDR3 sequences, 40% to 50% of which are singletons. The ten largest clones take up approximately 17% of the sample.

The sequence joins TRBV2 to TRBJ1-6; the D gene is unclear. The source material was PBMCs, sampled before or after stereotactic body radiation therapy (not recorded which). The clonotype was recovered from a donor aged 50 or older with non-small cell lung cancer. The encoded CDR3 is CASSEILNLRKGGWSPLHF. The DNA sequence follows: TGTGCCAGCAGTGAAATCTTAAATCTACGGAAAGGCGGCTGGTCACCCCTCCACTTT.